These T cell receptor beta chains were read from a single sample in a study of cytomegalovirus exposure and HLA in healthy donors. Some clones are missing from TCRdb's copy, which holds only in-frame ones; the method was immunoSEQ multiplex PCR. The sample has 55,000 to 85,000 clones; less than 70% are singletons. The sample comprised PBMCs. Receptors originate from a woman between 50 and 59 years old in good health and CMV-seronegative. Each CDR3 is given with its conserved first and last residue. Rows give clone size only sometimes, using once, few, many, or a class for an expanded clone.

V | size | CDR3
TRBV7-9 | - | CASSLVWAQREGVINEQFF
TRBV5-6 | - | CASSLQGLVSYNEQFF
TRBV7-3 | - | CASSLQGPTGDGYTF
TRBV11-2 | - | CASSLQRVGEYF
TRBV6-4 | once | CASSDQMNTEAFF
TRBV6-5 | - | CASNEPGLGGDEQFF
TRBV27 | - | CASSLITGTEQFF
TRBV2 | - | CATSVPDRGAGYTF
TRBV2 | - | CASRTTNRDRDGYTF
TRBV18 | once | CASSPPNGGDTGELFF
TRBV7-9 | few | CASSQSTDTQYF
TRBV6-6 | - | CASSYGYSYEQYF
TRBV2 | many | CASGRGETQYF
TRBV4-3 | - | CASSQVSQGRPYEQYF
TRBV9 | - | CARAYEQYF
TRBV9 | - | CASSGSWGVGEKLFF
TRBV27 | few | CASSLGTGLPGYTF
TRBV4-2 | - | CASSQRTSGSFYAGELFF
TRBV18 | - | CASSSGLAGVGDTQYF
TRBV4-3 | few | CASRNPNYGYTF
TRBV13 | - | CASSALGQGAGNEKLFF
TRBV7-8 | - | CASSLNRDRYQPQHF